The sequence of this T cell receptor beta chain was determined in a study of T cells in Graves' hyperthyroidism and ophthalmopathy. Whole-study results and caveats: In the blood, most expanded thyroid clonotypes above 0.001 appeared as well.

Losses at the gene ends were 6 bases for V and 7 bases for J; bases not matched to a gene: 13. The germline gives CDR1 LGHDT, CDR2 YNNKEL (reference sequence). The CDR3 is made up of 15 amino acids. The PBMCs were sourced from fresh peripheral blood (10 ml). This clonotype was picked up a small number of times. Its antigen is unknown. It was RNA transcripts that yielded the amplified TCR beta CDR3 regions. First-round RT-PCR targeting the TCR CDR3 was performed with the HTBI primer set. TCRdb redid the calling of the multiplex PCR reads with MiXCR, one entry per CDR3 protein. The sample holds hundreds of thousands of distinct CDR3 sequences, 11% to 15% seen once.

This receptor was identified in a woman aged 40 to 50 with Graves' hyperthyroidism. J is TRBJ1-1 and V is TRBV3-1; 8 bases fit TRBD1. The specimen was blood. Here the CDR3 reads CASRHTGGQVYEAFF. In nucleotides, the CDR3 is TGTGCCAGCAGACACACAGGGGGACAGGTCTATGAAGCTTTCTTT.